One T cell receptor (beta chain) is described in this entry. This clone's antigen is unknown. The sample holds no much larger clone one base away, and base qualities are not on file. The sample originates from a study of T cell responses to AZD1222 COVID-19 vaccine (dated by TCRdb to 2020 to 2022). Background on the whole study: Because spike-specific TCR depth and breadth did not differ between the two schedules, AZD1222 recipients who got a second dose at roughly 4 weeks were pooled with those who got a second dose at roughly 12 weeks. A total of approximately 250 trial participants underwent TCR sequencing, of whom nearly 210 had received two doses of AZD1222 and around 26 had received two doses of the MenACWY control vaccine. Enrollment into the trials was organized by age into subgroups of 18-55, 56-69 and 70-plus years, and those subgroups contained 148, 28 and 57 TCR-sequenced participants, respectively. Overall study results and their limits: The whole spike protein was spanned by vaccine-associated CD4 TCRs, and dominant responses were seen in regions 160-218 and 743-854. In the small 56-69-year group, the increase in depth fell short of significance, most likely because of low power. Spike-specific TCR breadth and depth rose significantly after two AZD1222 doses compared with day 0 and with MenACWY recipients. Most participants were white British and females outnumbered males, and the authors suggested that clonal diversity may have been underestimated. Reportedly, almost half of the unique spike-specific TCRs recognized epitopes lying outside the regions that are mutated in the B.1.351 and B.1.1.7 variants. Conclusions about previously exposed vaccinees are limited because only six or seven AZD1222 recipients were SARS-CoV-2 seropositive at baseline. Because no day 14 peak-response samples were available, the repertoires could be characterized only after the peak T cell response.

The label giving this sample's time point can be read as: baseline before first vaccination. The vaccinee samples were drawn from two UK trials, COV001 and COV002, one of which was a single-blind randomized controlled phase 2/3 trial testing AZD1222 (ChAdOx1 nCoV-19) in healthy adults. Trial participant PBMC samples were collected at day 0 and day 28 after the second dose for TCRbeta chain sequencing. The CDR3 regions of human TCRbeta chains were subjected to immunosequencing. The source study handled its data this way. TCRs in the repertoires were compared against a reference library of SARS-CoV-2-specific TCRs that had been generated with the MIRA antigen-specificity platform. Breadth was defined as the fraction of unique TCRs that were SARS-CoV-2-associated. Depth was defined as the fraction of total T cells that were SARS-CoV-2-associated. Using the MIRA data, each spike-specific TCR was assigned both to the spike region to which the TCR was reactive and to a CD4 or CD8 class. Log10-transformed breadth and depth values were compared by one-way ANOVA with Sidak's multiple comparisons tests. This is the immuneACCESS table as TCRdb keeps it, with only in-frame sequences that have V and J called. A part of the clones is gone; compared with another copy, unresolved V genes explain less than half, and the rest is unexplained. That table gives V, J and clone size, and the DNA gave D and trimming. The sample profile shows 110,000 to 150,000 clones; about nine tenths of them were found once. Clones ranked in the top ten supply approximately 1.7% of the sample.

Spanning cysteine to phenylalanine, the CDR3 consists of 15 amino acids. Just the 45-base CDR3 DNA is kept, in frame starting at base 1. From a lookup of the germline V gene (reference sequence), CDR1 and CDR2 are LNHDA and SQIVND. V lost 8 bases and J lost 3 bases, and the count of bases not matched to a germline gene is 6. The receptor chain draws on TRBV19 and TRBJ2-1; 11 bases in between match TRBD2. The input for sequencing was peripheral blood, taken on day 0 of AZD1222 vaccination. The sequence was collected from an adult in good health. The DNA sequence is TGTGCCAGTTCTGTGACTAGCGGGGACTACAATGAGCAGTTCTTC. Its amino acids are CASSVTSGDYNEQFF.